Given below is one T cell receptor beta chain in context. The sample comes from a study of T cell changes during pregnancy in multiple sclerosis. V shed 2 bases and J shed 1 base, with 11 bases lying between them. CDR1 and CDR2 (germline): SEHNR, FQNEAQ (reference sequence). CDR3 length equals 15 residues. Here immunoSEQ multiplex PCR was the method, and the copy in TCRdb shows in-frame clones only, minus some. Here the sample spans under 45,000 clones, 95% to 96% being singletons. This material consisted of peripheral blood, taken in the second trimester of pregnancy. V is TRBV7-9 and J is TRBJ1-1; D unclear. This TCR came from a female donor with multiple sclerosis, enrolled in a pregnancy study. As DNA, the CDR3 is TGTGCCAGCAGCTTACGAGAGGAAGGGAACACTGAAGCTTTCTTT. Residues: CASSLREEGNTEAFF.